The text below deals with one T cell receptor (beta chain). The antigen remains undetermined. This sample stems from a study of post-analysis software for immune sequencing data. Study results and caveats: By F measure, samples from a shared preparation batch strongly co-clustered. Roughly five TRBV segments were significantly more frequent in patients than in controls. TRBV5-6, TRBV5-1 and TRBV20-1 were among these segments. Multiple sclerosis patients had significantly lower normalized Chao1 diversity than controls.

Unique molecular identifiers had been added to the TCR beta cDNA libraries. T cells numbering about 0.85 to 10 million yielded some 520,000 cDNA molecules. Using its own MiXCR run on the PCR reads, TCRdb lists one record per CDR3 protein. The table lists 750,000 to 950,000 distinct CDR3 sequences, around 50% of them singletons, with approximately 4.3% in the top ten. Trimming cost V 5 bases and J 5 bases; bases outside gene matches: 5. CDR1 is ENHRY and CDR2 is SYGVKD in the germline V gene. CDR3 size: 13 residues. The TCR sequence derives from a girl between 10 and 17 years old with multiple sclerosis. The sequenced sample was blood. J is TRBJ1-2 and V is TRBV10-3, with 7 bases fitting TRBD1. CDR3 sequence (DNA): TGTGCCATCAGTACCGGACAGGAGTATGGCTACACCTTC. The encoded protein is CAISTGQEYGYTF.